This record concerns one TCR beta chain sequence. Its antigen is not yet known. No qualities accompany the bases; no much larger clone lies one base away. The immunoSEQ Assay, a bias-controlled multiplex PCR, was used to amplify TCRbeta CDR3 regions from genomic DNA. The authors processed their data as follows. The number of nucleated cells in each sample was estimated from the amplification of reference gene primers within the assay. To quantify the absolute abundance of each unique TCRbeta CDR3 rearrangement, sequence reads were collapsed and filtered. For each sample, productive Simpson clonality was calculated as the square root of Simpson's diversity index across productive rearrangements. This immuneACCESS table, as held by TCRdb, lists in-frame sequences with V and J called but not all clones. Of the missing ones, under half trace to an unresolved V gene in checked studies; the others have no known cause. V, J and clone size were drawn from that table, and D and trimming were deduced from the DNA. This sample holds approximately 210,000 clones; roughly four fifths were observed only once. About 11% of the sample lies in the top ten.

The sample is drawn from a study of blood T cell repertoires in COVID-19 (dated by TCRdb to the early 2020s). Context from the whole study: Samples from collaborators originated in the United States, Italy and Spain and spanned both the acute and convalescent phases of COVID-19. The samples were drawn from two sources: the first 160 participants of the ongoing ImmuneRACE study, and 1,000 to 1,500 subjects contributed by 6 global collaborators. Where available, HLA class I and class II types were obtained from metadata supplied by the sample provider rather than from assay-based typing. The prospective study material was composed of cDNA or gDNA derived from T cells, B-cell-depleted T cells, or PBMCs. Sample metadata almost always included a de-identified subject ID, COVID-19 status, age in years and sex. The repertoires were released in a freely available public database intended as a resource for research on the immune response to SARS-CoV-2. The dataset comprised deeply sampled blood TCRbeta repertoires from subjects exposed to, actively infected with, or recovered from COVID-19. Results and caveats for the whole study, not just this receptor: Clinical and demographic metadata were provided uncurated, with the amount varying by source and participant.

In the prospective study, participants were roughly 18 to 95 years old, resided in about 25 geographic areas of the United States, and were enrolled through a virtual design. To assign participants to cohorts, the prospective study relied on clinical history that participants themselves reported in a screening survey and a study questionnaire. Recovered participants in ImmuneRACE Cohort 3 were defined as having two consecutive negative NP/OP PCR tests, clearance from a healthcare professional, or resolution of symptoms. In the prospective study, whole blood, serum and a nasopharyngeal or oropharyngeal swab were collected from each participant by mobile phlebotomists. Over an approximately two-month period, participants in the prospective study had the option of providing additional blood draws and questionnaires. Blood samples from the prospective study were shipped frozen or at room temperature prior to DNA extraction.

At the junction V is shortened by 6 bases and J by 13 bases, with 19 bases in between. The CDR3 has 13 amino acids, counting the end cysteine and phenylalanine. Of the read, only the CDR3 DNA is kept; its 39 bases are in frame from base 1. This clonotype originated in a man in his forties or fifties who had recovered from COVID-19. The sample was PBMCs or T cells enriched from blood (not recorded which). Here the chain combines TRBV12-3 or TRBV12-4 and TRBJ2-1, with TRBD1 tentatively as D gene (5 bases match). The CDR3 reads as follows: CASSPPSTRTQFF. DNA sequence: TGTGCCAGCAGCCCACCCTCGACAAGGACACAGTTCTTC.